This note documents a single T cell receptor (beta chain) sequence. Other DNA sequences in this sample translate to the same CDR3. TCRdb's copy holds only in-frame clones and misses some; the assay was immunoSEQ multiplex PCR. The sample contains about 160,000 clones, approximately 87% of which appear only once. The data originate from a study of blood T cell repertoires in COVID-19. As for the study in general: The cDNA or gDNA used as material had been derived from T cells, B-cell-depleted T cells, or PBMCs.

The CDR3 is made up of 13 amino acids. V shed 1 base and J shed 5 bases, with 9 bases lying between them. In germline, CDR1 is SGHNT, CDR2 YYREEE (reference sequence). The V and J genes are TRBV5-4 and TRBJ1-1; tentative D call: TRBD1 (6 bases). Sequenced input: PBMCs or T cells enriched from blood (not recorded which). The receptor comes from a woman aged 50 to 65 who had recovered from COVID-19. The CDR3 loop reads CASSLPGVTEAFF. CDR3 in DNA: TGTGCCAGCAGCTTGCCAGGGGTTACTGAAGCTTTCTTT.